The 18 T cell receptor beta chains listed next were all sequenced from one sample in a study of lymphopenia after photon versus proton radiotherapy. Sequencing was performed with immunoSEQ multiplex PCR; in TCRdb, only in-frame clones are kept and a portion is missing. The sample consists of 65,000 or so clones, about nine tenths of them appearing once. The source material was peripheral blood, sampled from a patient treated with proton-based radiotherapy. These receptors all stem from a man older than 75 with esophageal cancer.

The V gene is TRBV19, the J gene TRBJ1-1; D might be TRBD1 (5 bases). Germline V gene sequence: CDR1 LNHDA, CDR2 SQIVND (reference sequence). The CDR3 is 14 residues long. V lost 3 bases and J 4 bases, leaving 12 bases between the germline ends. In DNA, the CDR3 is TGTGCCAGTAGTATTAGGGGTTTGGTCACTGAAGCTTTCTTT. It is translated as CASSIRGLVTEAFF.

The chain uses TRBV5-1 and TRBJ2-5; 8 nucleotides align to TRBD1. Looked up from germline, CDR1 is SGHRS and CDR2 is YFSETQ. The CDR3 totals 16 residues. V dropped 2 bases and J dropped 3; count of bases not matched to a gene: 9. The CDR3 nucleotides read TGCGCCAGCAGCTTAACGCGCAGGGGGCGGGAAGAGACCCAGTACTTC. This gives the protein CASSLTRRGREETQYF. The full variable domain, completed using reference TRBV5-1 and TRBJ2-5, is KAGVTQTPRYLIKTRGQQVTLSCSPISGHRSVSWYQQTPGQGLQFLFEYFSETQRNKGNFPGRFSGRQFSNSRSEMNVSTLELGDSALYLCASSLTRRGREETQYFGPGTRLLVL.

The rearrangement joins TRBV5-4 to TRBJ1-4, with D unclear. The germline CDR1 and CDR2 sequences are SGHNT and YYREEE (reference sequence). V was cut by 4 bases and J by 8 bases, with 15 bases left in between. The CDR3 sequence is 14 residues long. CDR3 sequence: CASSDFLGKEKLFF. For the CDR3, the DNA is TGTGCCAGCAGCGATTTCCTAGGGAAGGAAAAACTGTTTTTT.

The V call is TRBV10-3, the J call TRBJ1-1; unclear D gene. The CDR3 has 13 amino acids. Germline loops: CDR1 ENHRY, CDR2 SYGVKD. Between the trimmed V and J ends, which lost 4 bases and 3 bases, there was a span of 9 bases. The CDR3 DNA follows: TGTGCCATCAGTGGGCAGGTGGACACTGAAGCTTTCTTT. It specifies CAISGQVDTEAFF.

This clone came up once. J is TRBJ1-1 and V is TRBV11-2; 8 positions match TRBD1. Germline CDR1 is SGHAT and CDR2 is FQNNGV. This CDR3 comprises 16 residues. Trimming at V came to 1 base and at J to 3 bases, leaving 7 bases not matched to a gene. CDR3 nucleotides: TGTGCCAGCAGCTTAGGGACAGGGAGGGGGGACACTGAAGCTTTCTTT. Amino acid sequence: CASSLGTGRGDTEAFF.

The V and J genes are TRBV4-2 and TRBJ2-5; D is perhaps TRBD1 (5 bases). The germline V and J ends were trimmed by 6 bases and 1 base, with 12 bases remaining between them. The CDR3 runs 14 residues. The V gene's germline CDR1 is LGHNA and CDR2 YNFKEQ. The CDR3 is CASSLGQTQETQYF. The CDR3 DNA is TGTGCCAGCAGTCTAGGACAAACCCAAGAGACCCAGTACTTC.

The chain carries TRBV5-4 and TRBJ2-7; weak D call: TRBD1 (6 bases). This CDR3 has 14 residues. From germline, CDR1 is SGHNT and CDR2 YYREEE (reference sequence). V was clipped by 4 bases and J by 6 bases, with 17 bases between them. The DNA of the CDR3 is TGTGCCAGCAGCGCGGGCAGGGGATACGGCGAGCAGTACTTC. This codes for CASSAGRGYGEQYF.

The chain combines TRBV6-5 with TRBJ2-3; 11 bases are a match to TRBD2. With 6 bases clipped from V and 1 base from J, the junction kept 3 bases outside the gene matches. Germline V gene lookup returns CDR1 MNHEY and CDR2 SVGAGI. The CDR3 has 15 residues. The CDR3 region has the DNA TGTGCCAGCAGATTACTAGCGGGGGGCACAGATACGCAGTATTTT. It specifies CASRLLAGGTDTQYF.

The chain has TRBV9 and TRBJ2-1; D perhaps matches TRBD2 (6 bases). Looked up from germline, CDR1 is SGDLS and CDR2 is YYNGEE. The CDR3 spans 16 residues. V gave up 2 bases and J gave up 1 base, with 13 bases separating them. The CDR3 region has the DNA TGTGCCAGCAGCGTGGGGCTAGCGCAATCCTACAATGAGCAGTTCTTC. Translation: CASSVGLAQSYNEQFF.

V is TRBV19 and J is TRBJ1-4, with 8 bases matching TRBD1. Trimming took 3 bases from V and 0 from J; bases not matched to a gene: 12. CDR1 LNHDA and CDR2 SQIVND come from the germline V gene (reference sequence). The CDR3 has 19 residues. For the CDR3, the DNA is TGTGCCAGTAGTATGGGGGACAGGTTCGCCGGAGCAACTAATGAAAAACTGTTTTTT. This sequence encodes CASSMGDRFAGATNEKLFF.

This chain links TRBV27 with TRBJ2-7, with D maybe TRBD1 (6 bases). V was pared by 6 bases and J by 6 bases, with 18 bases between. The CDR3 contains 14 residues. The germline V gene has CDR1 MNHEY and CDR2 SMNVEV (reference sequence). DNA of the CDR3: TGTGCCAGCAGCGTCTCCCCCCCAGGGGTCGAGCAGTACTTC. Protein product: CASSVSPPGVEQYF.

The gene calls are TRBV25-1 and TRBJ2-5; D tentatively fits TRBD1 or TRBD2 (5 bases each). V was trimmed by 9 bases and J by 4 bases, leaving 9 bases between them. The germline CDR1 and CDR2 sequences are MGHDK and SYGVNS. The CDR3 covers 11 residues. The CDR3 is CASTRGETQYF. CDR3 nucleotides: TGTGCCAGTACTAGGGGAGAGACCCAGTACTTC. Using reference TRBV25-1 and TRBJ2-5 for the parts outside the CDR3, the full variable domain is EADIYQTPRYLVIGTGKKITLECSQTMGHDKMYWYQQDPGMELHLIHYSYGVNSTEKGDLSSESTVSRIRTEHFPLTLESARPSHTSQYLCASTRGETQYFGPGTRLLVL.

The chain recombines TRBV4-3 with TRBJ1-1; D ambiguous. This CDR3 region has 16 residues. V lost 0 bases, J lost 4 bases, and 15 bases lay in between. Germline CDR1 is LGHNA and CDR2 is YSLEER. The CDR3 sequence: CASSQDGGREVTEAFF. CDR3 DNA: TGCGCCAGCAGCCAAGATGGAGGCAGAGAAGTCACTGAAGCTTTCTTT.

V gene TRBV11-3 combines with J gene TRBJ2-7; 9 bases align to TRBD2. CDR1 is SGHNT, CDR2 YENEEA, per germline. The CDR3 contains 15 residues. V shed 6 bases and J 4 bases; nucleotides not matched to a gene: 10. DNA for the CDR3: TGTGCCAGCAGTCAAGGGGGCGGGAGGGCTTACGAGCAGTACTTC. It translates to CASSQGGGRAYEQYF.

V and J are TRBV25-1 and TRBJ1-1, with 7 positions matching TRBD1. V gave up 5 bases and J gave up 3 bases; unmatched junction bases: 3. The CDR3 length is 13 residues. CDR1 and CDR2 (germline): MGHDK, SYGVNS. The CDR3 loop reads CASSSQGDTEAFF. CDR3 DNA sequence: TGTGCCAGCAGTAGTCAGGGGGACACTGAAGCTTTCTTT.

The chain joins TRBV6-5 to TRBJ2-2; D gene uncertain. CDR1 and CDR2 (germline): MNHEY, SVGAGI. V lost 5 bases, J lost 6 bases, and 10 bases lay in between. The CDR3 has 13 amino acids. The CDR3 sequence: CASSTDPSGELFF. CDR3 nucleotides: TGTGCCAGCAGTACGGACCCCTCCGGGGAGCTGTTTTTT.

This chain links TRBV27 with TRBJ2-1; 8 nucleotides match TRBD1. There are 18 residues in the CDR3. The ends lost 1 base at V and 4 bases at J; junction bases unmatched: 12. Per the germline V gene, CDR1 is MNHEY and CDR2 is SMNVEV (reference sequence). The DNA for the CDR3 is TGTGCCAGCAGTTTATTGACCCTCCCAGGGGGCCCTTACAATGAGCAGTTCTTC. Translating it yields CASSLLTLPGGPYNEQFF.

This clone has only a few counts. The CDR3 region has the DNA TGTGCCAGCAGCCTAGGACAGGGCCCTGGCTATGGCTACACCTTC. Amino acid sequence: CASSLGQGPGYGYTF. The V call is TRBV7-3, the J call TRBJ1-2, with 8 bases aligning to TRBD1. The germline V gene has CDR1 SGHTA and CDR2 FQGTGA. CDR3 length equals 15 residues. V trimming: 5 bases; J trimming: 4 bases; junction bases outside the gene matches: 9.